This is a list of T cell receptor beta chains from one sample in a study of blood T cell repertoires in COVID-19. Profiled with immunoSEQ multiplex PCR; TCRdb holds only in-frame clones, not every one. This table has around 200,000 clones, about 81% appearing once. Sequenced sample: peripheral blood. These receptors were collected from a man aged 25-45 years with active or convalescent COVID-19. Both conserved end residues are part of each CDR3. The order of the fields is V gene, CDR3 length, J gene, clone size, CDR3 protein. Size is omitted from some rows. Given values are once, few, many or a class for expanded clones.

TRBV6-2/TRBV6-3	16	TRBJ2-5	-	CASSPQGQGGGETQYF
TRBV6-6	12	TRBJ1-2	-	CASKYRGYGYTF
TRBV2	15	TRBJ1-5	-	CASNQLAGGNQPQHF
TRBV6-5	15	TRBJ2-2	-	CASSPLAVTTGELFF
TRBV7-9	16	TRBJ1-2	-	CASSAPLGEGNYGYTF
TRBV2	15	TRBJ2-3	-	CASRSGLAGGDTQYF
TRBV11-2	14	TRBJ2-7	-	CASSAITGSYEQYF
TRBV10-3	13	TRBJ2-7	-	CAISEGQGYEQYF
TRBV11-2	14	TRBJ1-1	-	CASSAGQVPPFRFF
TRBV19	17	TRBJ2-1	few	CASNPLGNARLGNEQFF
TRBV2	15	TRBJ1-2	-	CASSDPGQGAYGYTF
TRBV30	12	TRBJ2-1	-	CAWDSPYNEQFF
TRBV10-3	14	TRBJ2-3	-	CAIKGGQRTDTQYF
TRBV19	16	TRBJ2-2	-	CASSRTGSPNTGELFF
TRBV7-8	21	TRBJ2-3	-	CASSLTFRTSGGSSSTDTQYF
TRBV15	15	TRBJ2-2	-	CATSRVGRWTGELFF
TRBV27	15	TRBJ2-1	-	CASSLSGRVFDEQFF
TRBV18	20	TRBJ1-4	once	CASSPRTGIVKGGTNEKLFF
TRBV21-1	14	TRBJ1-5	-	CAKSQVVVNQPQHF
TRBV7-9	14	TRBJ1-2	-	CASRAADRAHGYTF
TRBV7-9	15	TRBJ1-4	-	CASRDQGAGNEKLFF
TRBV7-3	15	TRBJ2-1	-	CASSFSGGYVNEQFF
TRBV7-9	13	TRBJ2-7	-	CASSFGGGGEQYF
TRBV29-1	14	TRBJ2-7	few	CSVEDRNRGYEQYF
TRBV6-6	14	TRBJ2-7	-	CASTGGRPRAEQYF
TRBV19	14	TRBJ2-3	-	CASSPQRATDTQYF
TRBV5-1	14	TRBJ2-7	-	CASSLAGSSYEQYF
TRBV3-1/TRBV3-2	16	TRBJ2-5	once	CASSPSRDSLQETQYF
TRBV14	19	TRBJ2-2	-	CASSQEEPPAGGPIGELFF
TRBV7-8	15	TRBJ2-1	-	CASSLTVRADNEQFF
TRBV5-1	14	TRBJ2-5	-	CASSQPGGSETQYF
TRBV28	14	TRBJ2-5	-	CASSSPQGAETQYF
TRBV9	16	TRBJ2-1	-	CASSVEPSGGRGEQFF
TRBV3-1/TRBV3-2	13	TRBJ1-2	few	CASSQERAGGYTF
TRBV11-3	15	TRBJ1-6	-	CASSFLTGGSSPLHF